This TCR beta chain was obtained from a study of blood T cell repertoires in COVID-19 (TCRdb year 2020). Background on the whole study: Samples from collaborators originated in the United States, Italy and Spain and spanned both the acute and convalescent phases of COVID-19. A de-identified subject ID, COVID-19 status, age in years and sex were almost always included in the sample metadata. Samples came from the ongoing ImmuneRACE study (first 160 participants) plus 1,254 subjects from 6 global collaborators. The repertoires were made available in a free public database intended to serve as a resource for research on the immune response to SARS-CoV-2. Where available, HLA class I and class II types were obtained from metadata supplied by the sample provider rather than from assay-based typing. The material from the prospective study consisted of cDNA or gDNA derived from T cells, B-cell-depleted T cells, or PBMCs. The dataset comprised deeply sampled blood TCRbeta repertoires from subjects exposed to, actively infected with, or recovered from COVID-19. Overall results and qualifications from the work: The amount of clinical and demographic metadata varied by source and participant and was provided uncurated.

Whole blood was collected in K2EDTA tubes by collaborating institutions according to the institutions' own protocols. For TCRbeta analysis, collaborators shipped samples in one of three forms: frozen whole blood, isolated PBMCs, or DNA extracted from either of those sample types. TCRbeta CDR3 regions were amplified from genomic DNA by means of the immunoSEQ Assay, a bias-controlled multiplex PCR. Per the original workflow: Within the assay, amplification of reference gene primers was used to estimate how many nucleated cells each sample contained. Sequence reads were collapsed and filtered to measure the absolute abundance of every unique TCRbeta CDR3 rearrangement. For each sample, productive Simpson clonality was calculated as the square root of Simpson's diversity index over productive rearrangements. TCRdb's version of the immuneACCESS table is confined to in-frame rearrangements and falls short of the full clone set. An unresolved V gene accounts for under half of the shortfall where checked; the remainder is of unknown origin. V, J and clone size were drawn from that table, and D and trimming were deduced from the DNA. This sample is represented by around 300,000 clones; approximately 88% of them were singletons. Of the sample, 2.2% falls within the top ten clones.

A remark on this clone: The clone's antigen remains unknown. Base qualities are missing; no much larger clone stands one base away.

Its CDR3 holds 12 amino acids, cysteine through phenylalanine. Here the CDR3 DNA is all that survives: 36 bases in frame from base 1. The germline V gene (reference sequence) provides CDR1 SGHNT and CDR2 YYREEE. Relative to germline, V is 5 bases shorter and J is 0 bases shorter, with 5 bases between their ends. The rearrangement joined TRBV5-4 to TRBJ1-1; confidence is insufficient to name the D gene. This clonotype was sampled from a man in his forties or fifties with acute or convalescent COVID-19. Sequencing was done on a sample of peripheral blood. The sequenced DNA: TGTGCCAGCAGTCGTATGAACACTGAAGCTTTCTTT. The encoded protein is CASSRMNTEAFF.